Sequencing of this TCR beta chain was carried out in a study of shared clonotypes between healthy human individuals. Looking at the study overall: Every donor yielded three CD4 naive, three CD4 memory, two CD8 naive and one CD8 memory plate.

Trimming left V 0 bases short and J 5 bases short, with 7 bases between. Germline values: CDR1 SEHNR, CDR2 FQNEAQ (reference sequence). The CDR3 runs to 13 residues. Remarks on this clone: This sample also contains other DNA sequences that code for the same CDR3.

Data came from immunoSEQ multiplex PCR; TCRdb stores just in-frame clones and leaves some out. This table has under 2.5 million clones, approximately 90% appearing once. Input material: naive CD4+ T cells from PBMCs. As to subset: CD45RA+ positively selected. The chain uses TRBV7-9 and TRBJ2-5; the D is unclear. The clonotype was recovered from a man aged 18 to 30 in good health. Some clones in this sample may be carry-over from other donors' samples. The CDR3 nucleotides read TGTGCCAGCAGCTTAGCGGCGCGGGAGACCCAGTACTTC. Translating gives CASSLAARETQYF.